Following are 18 T cell receptor beta chains from one sample sequenced in a study of STAT5B mutations in CD4+ large granular lymphocyte leukemia. Profiling relied on immunoSEQ multiplex PCR, and the TCRdb table lists in-frame clones only, not all of them. Altogether around 50,000 clones are present, 80% to 85% being singletons, with the ten largest covering 0.3% to 0.4%. Sequencing input: CD4+ T cells from blood buffy coats. These receptor sequences come from a human donor in good health.

The V call is TRBV14, the J call TRBJ2-3, with 7 bases that match TRBD2. V was clipped by 2 bases and J by 0 bases; unmatched bases: 5. The CDR3 contains 16 residues. CDR1 is SGHDN, CDR2 FVKESK, per germline. The CDR3 reads CASSQFLAASTDTQYF. The CDR3 region has the DNA TGTGCCAGCAGCCAATTCCTAGCGGCTAGCACAGATACGCAGTATTTT.

V gene TRBV29-1 combines with J gene TRBJ2-1, with 8 bases lining up with TRBD2. V shed 4 bases, J shed 7 bases, and the junction held 3 bases outside the gene matches. In germline, CDR1 is SQVTM, CDR2 ANQGSEA. This CDR3 spans 12 amino acids. The CDR3 DNA follows: TGCAGCGTTGGGGGCGGGAGGAATGAGCAGTTCTTC. Encoded protein: CSVGGGRNEQFF.

This sequence joins TRBV19 and TRBJ2-1; D assignment may be TRBD1 or TRBD2 (5 bases each). The CDR3 totals 16 residues. Trimming removed 0 bases at V and 8 bases at J, with 17 bases between. Germline loops: CDR1 LNHDA, CDR2 SQIVND (reference sequence). The CDR3: CASSIDEGRVRYEQFF. The CDR3 DNA reads as TGTGCCAGTAGTATAGATGAGGGCAGGGTAAGATATGAGCAGTTCTTC. The full variable domain, in which reference TRBV19 and TRBJ2-1 provide the parts outside the CDR3, is DGGITQSPKYLFRKEGQNVTLSCEQNLNHDAMYWYRQDPGQGLRLIYYSQIVNDFQKGDIAEGYSVSREKKESFPLTVTSAQKNPTAFYLCASSIDEGRVRYEQFFGPGTRLTVL.

The rearrangement joins TRBV5-1 to TRBJ1-4; maybe TRBD1 (5 bases). Germline V gene lookup returns CDR1 SGHRS and CDR2 YFSETQ. V gave up 4 bases and J gave up 5 bases, with 15 bases separating them. The CDR3 is made up of 15 amino acids. CDR3 residues: CASSLGQGRNEKLFF. The CDR3 DNA is TGCGCCAGCAGCCTCGGGCAGGGTAGGAATGAAAAACTGTTTTTT.

J is TRBJ1-3 and V is TRBV27; D unclear. Germline CDR1 and CDR2: MNHEY and SMNVEV (reference sequence). Trimming cost V 3 bases and J 3 bases, with 6 bases left between them. This CDR3 has 13 amino acids. This CDR3 reads CASSFQLGNTIYF. The CDR3 nucleotides are TGTGCCAGCAGTTTCCAGCTTGGAAACACCATATATTTT.

Written as DNA, the CDR3 is TGTGCCAGCAGCTTAAACCTAGCGGGAGGGGGGGAGCAGTTCTTC. Amino acid sequence: CASSLNLAGGGEQFF. The chain carries TRBV11-2 and TRBJ2-1; 12 bases are a match to TRBD2. V shed 2 bases and J 10 bases; nucleotides not matched to a gene: 6. CDR3 length: 15 residues. In germline, CDR1 is SGHAT, CDR2 FQNNGV.

The J gene is TRBJ1-5, the V gene TRBV21-1. TRBV21-1 is a pseudogene segment. CDR3 size: 15 residues. Here the CDR3 DNA reads TGTGCCAGCAGCTGGGAAACAGCGAGCAATCAGCCCCAGCATTTT. Its protein product is CASSWETASNQPQHF.

The CDR3 DNA sequence: TGTGCCAGCAGCGTAGAGGGTGGGAGTTCCTACGAGCAGTACTTC. Residues: CASSVEGGSSYEQYF. J is TRBJ2-7 and V is TRBV9; D is perhaps TRBD2 (5 bases). The CDR3 contains 15 residues. The V gene lost 0 bases and the J gene lost 1 base, with 11 bases spanning the gap. In germline, CDR1 is SGDLS, CDR2 YYNGEE. Filled out from reference TRBV9 and TRBJ2-7, the complete variable domain reads DSGVTQTPKHLITATGQRVTLRCSPRSGDLSVYWYQQSLDQGLQFLIQYYNGEERAKGNILERFSAQQFPDLHSELNLSSLELGDSALYFCASSVEGGSSYEQYFGPGTRLTVT.

The DNA for the CDR3 is TGTGCCAGCAGTGAGTACGGAGACAACCAAGAGACCCAGTACTTC. Its protein product is CASSEYGDNQETQYF. The rearrangement links TRBV25-1 to TRBJ2-5; D gene ambiguous. Germline V CDR1 and CDR2: MGHDK, SYGVNS. V lost 3 bases and J 0 bases, leaving 11 bases between the germline ends. The CDR3 length is 15 residues.

This clone was counted a single time. V gene TRBV7-9 combines with J gene TRBJ1-1, with 7 nucleotides matching TRBD1. Germline CDR1 reads SEHNR; CDR2 reads FQNEAQ (reference sequence). V lost 3 bases and J lost 6; bases outside the gene matches: 4. The CDR3 totals 13 residues. The CDR3 region is CASSFDRDPEAFF. The CDR3 DNA reads as TGTGCCAGCAGCTTTGACAGGGACCCTGAAGCTTTCTTT.

The chain carries TRBV21-1 and TRBJ1-1; the D call TRBD1 from the table was never checked on the DNA. TRBV21-1 is a known pseudogene. The CDR3 has 14 amino acids. CDR3 nucleotide sequence: TGTGCCAGACGGACAGCAGACCATAACACTGAAGCTTTCTTT. It specifies CARRTADHNTEAFF.

This rearrangement joins TRBV10-2 to TRBJ1-4; tentative D call: TRBD1 (5 bases). V was cut by 2 bases and J by 6 bases, with 7 bases left in between. The CDR3 is 13 amino acids. CDR1 and CDR2 from the germline V gene are WSHSY and SAAADI. As DNA, the CDR3 is TGCGCCAGCAGTGAGCAGGGATATGAAAAACTGTTTTTT. Residues: CASSEQGYEKLFF.

The chain combines TRBV5-4 with TRBJ1-3, with TRBD1 matching over 7 bases. With V trimmed by 4 bases and J by 5 bases, 6 bases remained unmatched. The length of the CDR3 is 14 residues. The germline CDR1 and CDR2 sequences are SGHNT and YYREEE (reference sequence). The CDR3 spells CASSPGQERNTIYF. In DNA, the CDR3 is TGTGCCAGCAGCCCCGGACAGGAACGAAACACCATATATTTT.

The chain joins TRBV4-1 to TRBJ1-4; 7 bases fit TRBD1. J lost 5 bases, V lost 2 bases, and 5 bases had no gene match. Germline CDR1 reads MGHRA; CDR2 reads YSYEKL. This CDR3 spans 15 amino acids. The CDR3 bases are TGCGCCAGCAGCCAAACCGGGACAGAAAATGAAAAACTGTTTTTT. This encodes CASSQTGTENEKLFF.

The DNA of the CDR3 is TGTGCCAGCAGCTTACTCGGCGGCACCGGGGAGCTGTTTTTT. It translates to CASSLLGGTGELFF. V gene TRBV7-2 combines with J gene TRBJ2-2; D call uncertain. Germline V gene sequence: CDR1 SGHTA, CDR2 FQGNSA. The CDR3 extends over 14 amino acids. V was clipped by 2 bases and J by 4 bases, with 8 bases between them. The variable domain in full, with the rest retrieved from reference TRBV7-2 and TRBJ2-2, is GAGVSQSPSNKVTEKGKDVELRCDPISGHTALYWYRQSLGQGLEFLIYFQGNSAPDKSGLPSDRFSAERTGGSVSTLTIQRTQQEDSAVYLCASSLLGGTGELFFGEGSRLTVL.

This chain uses TRBV19 with TRBJ1-2; D gene unclear. The CDR3 has 13 amino acids. V lost 3 bases to trimming and J lost 2 bases, with 7 bases between them. Germline V gives CDR1 LNHDA, CDR2 SQIVND (reference sequence). The CDR3: CASSIERNYGYTF. The CDR3 DNA sequence: TGTGCCAGTAGTATTGAACGGAACTATGGCTACACCTTC.

V usage is TRBV11-3 and J usage is TRBJ2-1; TRBD2 matches 8 bases. The CDR3 has 15 residues. V lost 5 bases, J lost 3 bases, and 6 bases stayed unmatched. The germline gives CDR1 SGHNT, CDR2 YENEEA. As DNA, the CDR3 is TGTGCCAGCAGCCAGGGGCGGGGGGACTACAATGAGCAGTTCTTC. Amino acids: CASSQGRGDYNEQFF.

J is TRBJ2-5 and V is TRBV11-3; the D is unclear. This CDR3 has 12 amino acids. The V end lost 5 bases, the J end lost 5 bases, and 9 bases lay between the germline ends. Germline V lookup: CDR1 SGHNT, CDR2 YENEEA. CDR3: CASSLGRETQYF. The CDR3 DNA sequence: TGTGCCAGCAGCCTAGGTCGTGAGACCCAGTACTTC.